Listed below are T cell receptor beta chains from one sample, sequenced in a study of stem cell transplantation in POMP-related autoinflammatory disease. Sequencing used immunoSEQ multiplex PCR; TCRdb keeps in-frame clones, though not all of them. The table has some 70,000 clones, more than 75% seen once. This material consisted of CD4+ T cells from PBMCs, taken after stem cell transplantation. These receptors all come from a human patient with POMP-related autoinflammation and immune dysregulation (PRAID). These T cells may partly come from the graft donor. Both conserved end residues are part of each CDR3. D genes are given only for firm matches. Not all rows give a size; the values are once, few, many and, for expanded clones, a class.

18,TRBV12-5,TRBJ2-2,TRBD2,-,CASGLVPLGRGNTGELFF,TGTGCTAGTGGTTTGGTACCTTTGGGGAGGGGGAACACCGGGGAGCTGTTTTTT
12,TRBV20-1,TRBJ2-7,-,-,CSASTDSYEQYF,TGCAGTGCTAGTACCGACAGCTACGAGCAGTACTTC
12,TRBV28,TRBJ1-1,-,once,CALQNSGTEAFF,TGTGCCTTACAAAACAGCGGTACTGAAGCTTTCTTT
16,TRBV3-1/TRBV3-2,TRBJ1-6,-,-,CASSPSPLLGNSPLHF,TGTGCCAGCAGCCCGAGCCCCTTATTGGGGAATTCACCCCTCCACTTT
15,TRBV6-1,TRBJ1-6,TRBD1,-,CASSEPPGGDSPLHF,TGTGCCAGCAGTGAGCCCCCAGGGGGAGATTCACCCCTCCACTTT
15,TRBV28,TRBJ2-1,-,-,CASSPSGHFSNEQFF,TGTGCCAGCAGTCCCTCCGGCCACTTCTCCAATGAGCAGTTCTTC
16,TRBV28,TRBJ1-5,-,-,CASSPADGRGNQPQHF,TGTGCCAGCAGTCCCGCGGACGGCAGGGGTAATCAGCCCCAGCATTTT
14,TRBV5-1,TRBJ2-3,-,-,CASSLSGPTDTQYF,TGCGCCAGCAGCTTGTCGGGACCTACAGATACGCAGTATTTT
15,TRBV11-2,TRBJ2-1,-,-,CASSLQSVSYNEQFF,TGTGCCAGCAGCTTACAGTCAGTCTCCTACAATGAGCAGTTCTTC
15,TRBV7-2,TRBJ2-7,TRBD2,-,CASSLGLAGIYEQYF,TGTGCCAGCAGCTTAGGACTAGCGGGAATCTACGAGCAGTACTTC
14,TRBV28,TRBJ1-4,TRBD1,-,CASRSTGGGEKLFF,TGTGCCAGCAGATCTACAGGGGGGGGCGAAAAACTGTTTTTT
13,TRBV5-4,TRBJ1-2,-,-,CASSLDEIYGYTF,TGTGCCAGCAGCTTGGACGAAATCTATGGCTACACCTTC
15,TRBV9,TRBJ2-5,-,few,CASSASRTGQETQYF,TGTGCCAGCAGCGCATCCCGTACGGGCCAAGAGACCCAGTACTTC
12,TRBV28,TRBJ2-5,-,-,CASSRLEETQYF,TGTGCCAGCAGTCGACTTGAAGAGACCCAGTACTTC
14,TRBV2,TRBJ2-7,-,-,CASRPGTGTYEQYF,TGTGCCAGCAGACCCGGGACGGGAACCTACGAGCAGTACTTC
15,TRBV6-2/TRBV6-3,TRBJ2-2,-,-,CASSFRWTNTGELFF,TGTGCCAGCAGTTTCCGCTGGACGAACACCGGGGAGCTGTTTTTT
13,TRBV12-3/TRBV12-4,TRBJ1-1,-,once,CASSGRAGTEAFF,TGTGCCAGCAGTGGCCGCGCAGGGACTGAAGCTTTCTTT
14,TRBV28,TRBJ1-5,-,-,CASSPPRGNQPQHF,TGTGCCAGCAGTCCCCCCCGGGGCAATCAGCCCCAGCATTTT
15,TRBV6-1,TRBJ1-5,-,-,CASSEARASDEPQHF,TGTGCCAGCAGTGAAGCTCGAGCTTCGGATGAGCCCCAGCATTTT
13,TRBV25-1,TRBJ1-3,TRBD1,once,CARKDRDGNTIYF,TGTGCCAGAAAGGACAGGGATGGAAACACCATATATTTT
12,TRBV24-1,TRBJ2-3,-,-,CATSAGADTQYF,TGTGCCACCAGTGCAGGGGCAGATACGCAGTATTTT